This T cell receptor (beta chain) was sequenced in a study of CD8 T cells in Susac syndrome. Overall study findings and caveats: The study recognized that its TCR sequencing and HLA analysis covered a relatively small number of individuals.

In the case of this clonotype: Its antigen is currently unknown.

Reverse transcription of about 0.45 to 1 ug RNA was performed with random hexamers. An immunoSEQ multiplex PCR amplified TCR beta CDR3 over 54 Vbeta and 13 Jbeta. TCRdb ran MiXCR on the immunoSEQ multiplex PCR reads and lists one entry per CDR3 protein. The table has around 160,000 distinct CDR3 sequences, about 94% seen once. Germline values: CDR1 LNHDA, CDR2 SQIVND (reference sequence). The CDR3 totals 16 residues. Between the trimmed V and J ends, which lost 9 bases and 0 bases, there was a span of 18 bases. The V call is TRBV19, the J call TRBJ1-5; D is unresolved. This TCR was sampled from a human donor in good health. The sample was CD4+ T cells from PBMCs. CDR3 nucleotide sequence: TGTGCCAGCTTAACTTCATCGGGTACTAGCAATCAGCCCCAGCATTTT. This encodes CASLTSSGTSNQPQHF.